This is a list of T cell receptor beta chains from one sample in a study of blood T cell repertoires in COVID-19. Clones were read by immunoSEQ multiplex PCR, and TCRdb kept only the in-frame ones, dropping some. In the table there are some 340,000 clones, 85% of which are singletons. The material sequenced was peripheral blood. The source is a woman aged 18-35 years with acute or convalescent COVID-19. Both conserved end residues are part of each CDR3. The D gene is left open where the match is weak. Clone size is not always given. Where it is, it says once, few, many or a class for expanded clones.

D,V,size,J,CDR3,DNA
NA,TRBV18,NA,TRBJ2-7,CASSPGGGQGYEQYF,TGTGCCAGCTCACCTGGGGGGGGCCAGGGCTACGAGCAGTACTTC
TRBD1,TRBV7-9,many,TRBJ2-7,CASSKTGQLTYEQYF,TGTGCCAGCAGCAAGACGGGACAGTTGACCTACGAGCAGTACTTC
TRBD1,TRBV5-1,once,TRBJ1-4,CASSLAGGNEKLFF,TGCGCCAGCAGCTTGGCAGGGGGGAATGAAAAACTGTTTTTT
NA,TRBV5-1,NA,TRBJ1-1,CASTEYRDTEAFF,TGCGCCAGCACCGAATACAGGGACACTGAAGCTTTCTTT
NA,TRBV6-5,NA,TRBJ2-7,CASRGTGTTIYEQYF,TGTGCCAGCAGGGGGACCGGGACAACAATCTACGAGCAGTACTTC
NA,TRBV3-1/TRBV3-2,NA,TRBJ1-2,CASSQEAAGGHGGYTF,TGTGCCAGCAGCCAAGAGGCGGCCGGGGGGCACGGTGGCTACACCTTC
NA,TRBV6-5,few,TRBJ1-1,CASSTGHPNTEAFF,TGTGCCAGCAGTACGGGACACCCGAACACTGAAGCTTTCTTT
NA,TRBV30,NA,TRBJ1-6,CAWSGGHNSPLHF,TGTGCCTGGAGTGGGGGGCATAATTCACCCCTCCACTTT
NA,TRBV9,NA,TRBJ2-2,CASSPGGGGTTGELFF,TGTGCCAGCAGCCCGGGTGGAGGGGGCACGACCGGGGAGCTGTTTTTT
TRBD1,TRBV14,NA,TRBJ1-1,CASSLLGDRESFF,TGTGCCAGCAGCCTTTTAGGGGACAGGGAATCTTTCTTT
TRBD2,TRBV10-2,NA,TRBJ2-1,CASSSSGGDYNEQFF,TGCGCCAGCAGCAGTAGCGGGGGGGACTACAATGAGCAGTTCTTC
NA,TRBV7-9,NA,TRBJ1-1,CASSPHRDTGGTEAFF,TGTGCCAGCAGCCCCCATCGAGATACGGGTGGCACTGAAGCTTTCTTT
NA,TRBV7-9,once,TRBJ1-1,CASNHIRSLNTEAFF,TGTGCCAGCAACCATATTCGGAGCTTGAACACTGAAGCTTTCTTT
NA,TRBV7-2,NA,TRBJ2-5,CASSLGQAGWETQYF,TGTGCCAGCAGCTTAGGGCAGGCCGGTTGGGAGACCCAGTACTTC
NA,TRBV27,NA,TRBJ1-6,CASIFRRDNSYNSPLHF,TGTGCCAGCATCTTCCGCCGGGACAACTCCTATAATTCACCCCTCCACTTT
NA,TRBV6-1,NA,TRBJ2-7,CASTSIAGSYEQYF,TGTGCCAGCACCAGCATCGCGGGGAGCTACGAGCAGTACTTC
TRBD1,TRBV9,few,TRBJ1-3,CASGTAYSGNTIYF,TGTGCCAGCGGGACAGCTTACTCTGGAAACACCATATATTTT
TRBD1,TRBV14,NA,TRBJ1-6,CASSHLGQGDSPLHF,TGTGCCAGCAGCCATCTTGGACAGGGTGATTCACCCCTCCACTTT
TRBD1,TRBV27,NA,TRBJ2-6,CASAPGQGFNFGANVLTF,TGTGCCAGCGCTCCGGGACAGGGCTTCAATTTTGGGGCCAACGTCCTGACTTTC
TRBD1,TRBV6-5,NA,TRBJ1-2,CASSQGQGLYGYTF,TGTGCCAGCAGCCAGGGACAGGGCCTCTATGGCTACACCTTC
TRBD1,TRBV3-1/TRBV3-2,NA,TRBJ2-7,CASSQHGTGPSYEQYF,TGTGCCAGCAGCCAACACGGGACAGGACCTTCCTACGAGCAGTACTTC
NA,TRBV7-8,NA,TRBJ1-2,CASSREVGDLGANYGYTF,TGTGCCAGCAGCCGGGAGGTGGGCGACTTAGGCGCTAACTATGGCTACACCTTC
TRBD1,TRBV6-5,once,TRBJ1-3,CASSLQGAAGNTIYF,TGTGCCAGCAGTCTACAGGGGGCTGCTGGAAACACCATATATTTT
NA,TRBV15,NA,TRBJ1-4,CATSRDRAYNEKLFF,TGTGCCACCAGCAGAGACAGGGCTTATAATGAAAAACTGTTTTTT
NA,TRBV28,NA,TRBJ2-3,CASSLSPDTQYF,TGTGCCAGCAGTCTCTCCCCAGATACGCAGTATTTT
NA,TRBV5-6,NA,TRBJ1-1,CASSKREAGRTEAFF,TGTGCCAGCAGCAAACGAGAGGCGGGAAGGACTGAAGCTTTCTTT
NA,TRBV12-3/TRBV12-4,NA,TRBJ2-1,CASSLAGGAQFF,TGTGCCAGCAGTTTAGCTGGAGGGGCGCAGTTCTTC
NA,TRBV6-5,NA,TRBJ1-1,CASSYGGAAFF,TGTGCCAGCAGTTACGGAGGGGCAGCTTTCTTT
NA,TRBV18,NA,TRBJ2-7,CASSPPSLDEQYF,TGTGCCAGCTCACCCCCCTCGTTAGACGAGCAGTACTTC
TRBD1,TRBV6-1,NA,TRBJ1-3,CASSELGGTGNTIYF,TGTGCCAGCAGTGAATTAGGGGGCACGGGAAACACCATATATTTT
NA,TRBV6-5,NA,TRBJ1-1,CASSPLRGTEAFF,TGTGCCAGCAGTCCCTTAAGGGGGACTGAAGCTTTCTTT